One sample yielded the 15 T cell receptor beta chains listed below, sequenced in a study of CD8 T cells in ankylosing spondylitis. TCRdb called the 5' RACE reads again in MiXCR, with one record for every CDR3 protein. Found here are about 400,000 distinct CDR3 sequences, 20% to 25% of them singletons; the top ten hold less than 15%. The sample taken for sequencing was blood, either unsorted or a sorted T cell fraction (not recorded which). These receptors all stem from a male donor with ankylosing spondylitis or in good health (not recorded which).

This clonotype was seen more than once but under ten times. The chain employs TRBV12-3 or TRBV12-4 and TRBJ2-2, with TRBD2 identical over 9 bases. V was clipped by 9 bases and J by 1 base; unmatched bases: 12. This CDR3 contains 17 residues. CDR3 in amino acids: CASRLAGSPRNTGELFF. The CDR3 DNA sequence: TGTGCCAGTCGGCTAGCGGGGTCCCCTAGGAACACCGGGGAGCTGTTTTTT.

The chain employs TRBV4-2 and TRBJ2-7; a possible D gene is TRBD2 (5 bases). CDR1 LGHNA and CDR2 YNFKEQ come from the germline V gene. V shed 4 bases and J shed 2 bases, with 15 bases lying between them. This CDR3 comprises 15 residues. DNA of the CDR3: TGTGCCAGCAGCCCTAGCCCCCAATTAACCTACGAGCAGTACTTC. Encoded protein: CASSPSPQLTYEQYF.

This clonotype was seen only a few times. The gene calls are TRBV30 and TRBJ2-3; D is perhaps TRBD2 (5 bases). V was cut by 5 bases and J by 3 bases, with 15 bases left in between. Looked up from germline, CDR1 is GTSNPN and CDR2 is SVGIG (reference sequence). The CDR3 has 14 residues. The CDR3 spells CAWEELEVTDTQYF. CDR3 nucleotides: TGTGCCTGGGAGGAGCTGGAGGTTACAGATACGCAGTATTTT.

This clonotype has more than one count but fewer than ten. V and J are TRBV11-2 and TRBJ2-7; D not certain. The CDR3 is 17 amino acids. CDR1 SGHAT and CDR2 FQNNGV come from the germline V gene. V was pared by 0 bases and J by 1 base, with 16 bases between. The CDR3 reads CASSLDPQKDWSYEQYF. The CDR3 DNA sequence: TGTGCCAGCAGCTTAGATCCTCAAAAGGATTGGTCCTACGAGCAGTACTTC. The full variable domain, rest sourced from reference TRBV11-2 and TRBJ2-7, is EAGVAQSPRYKIIEKRQSVAFWCNPISGHATLYWYQQILGQGPKLLIQFQNNGVVDDSQLPKDRFSAERLKGVDSTLKIQPAKLEDSAVYLCASSLDPQKDWSYEQYFGPGTRLTVT.

This chain connects TRBV27 to TRBJ1-5, with D possibly TRBD1 on 6 matching bases. The CDR3 has 13 amino acids. Germline assignment: CDR1 MNHEY and CDR2 SMNVEV (reference sequence). Trimming took off 7 bases at V and 9 bases at J, with 16 bases between the two ends. The CDR3 bases are TGTGCCAGCACCTACCCTCGACAGGCGCCCCAGCATTTT. Its translation: CASTYPRQAPQHF.

This clonotype has a handful of counts. This sequence joins TRBV27 and TRBJ2-2, with 8 bases lining up with TRBD1. Trimming cost V 1 base and J 6 bases; bases outside gene matches: 1. This CDR3 has 14 amino acids. CDR1 is MNHEY, CDR2 SMNVEV, per germline (reference sequence). CDR3 nucleotides: TGTGCCAGCAGTTTATTACAGGGGGCCGGGGAGCTGTTTTTT. Amino acid sequence: CASSLLQGAGELFF.

This clonotype was detected a few times. The chain couples TRBV11-2 to TRBJ2-1; 10 bases are a match to TRBD1. The trim removed 1 base at V and 16 bases at J, leaving 4 bases unmatched. CDR1 is SGHAT and CDR2 is FQNNGV in the germline V gene. The CDR3 has 12 residues. Written as DNA, the CDR3 is TGTGCCAGCAGCTTAGTTGGGACAGGGGTCTTCTTC. Amino acid sequence: CASSLVGTGVFF.

V and J are TRBV29-1 and TRBJ1-1; D perhaps matches TRBD1 (5 bases). V was cut by 4 bases and J by 5 bases, with 11 bases left in between. The CDR3 is made up of 12 amino acids. Germline V gene sequence: CDR1 SQVTM, CDR2 ANQGSEA. Here the CDR3 DNA reads TGCAGCGTTGTTGGGGGACGGACTGAAGCTTTCTTT. Its translation: CSVVGGRTEAFF.

There are a few counts of this clonotype. V gene TRBV15 combines with J gene TRBJ2-2, with 8 bases lining up with TRBD2. With 0 bases clipped from V and 9 bases from J, the junction kept 3 bases outside the gene matches. Germline lookup yields CDR1 LNHNV and CDR2 YYDKDF (reference sequence). The CDR3 runs to 14 residues. The CDR3 nucleotides read TGTGCCACCAGCAGAGATAGGACTAGCAGGGAGCTGTTTTTT. Translation: CATSRDRTSRELFF.

CDR3: CSAEKRGGTDTQYF. CDR3 nucleotide sequence: TGCAGTGCAGAGAAGCGGGGGGGCACAGATACGCAGTATTTT. The genes are TRBV20-1 and TRBJ2-3, with TRBD2 matching over 9 bases. CDR1 is DFQATT and CDR2 is SNEGSKA in the germline V gene (reference sequence). Losses at the gene ends were 6 bases for V and 1 base for J; bases not matched to a gene: 5. The CDR3 runs 14 residues.

V is TRBV29-1 and J is TRBJ2-7, with D unclear. The CDR3 covers 13 residues. Germline V gives CDR1 SQVTM, CDR2 ANQGSEA. The ends were cut back, 6 bases at V and 2 bases at J, with 14 bases in the middle. The CDR3 DNA is TGCAGCGTCTACGGCTCCGTTCCCTACGAGCAGTACTTC. Translation: CSVYGSVPYEQYF.

The sample holds a few counts of this clonotype. The V and J genes are TRBV4-1 and TRBJ2-7, with TRBD1 matching over 9 bases. Germline V gene sequence: CDR1 MGHRA, CDR2 YSYEKL. J gave up 4 bases and V 5 bases, and 9 bases lay outside the gene matches. This CDR3 spans 15 amino acids. For the CDR3, the DNA is TGCGCCAGCAGCTTCCTACAGGGGGCCAGGTACGAGCAGTACTTC. The encoded protein is CASSFLQGARYEQYF.

This clonotype showed up just a few times. The V and J genes are TRBV24-1 and TRBJ1-1, with no clear D. V gave up 9 bases and J gave up 1 base, with 11 bases separating them. The CDR3 is 13 amino acids. The V gene's germline CDR1 is KGHDR and CDR2 SFDVKD. The CDR3 loop is CATASPGNTEAFF. The CDR3 bases are TGTGCCACCGCAAGTCCGGGGAACACTGAAGCTTTCTTT.

As DNA, the CDR3 is TGTGCCATCAGTCCCCGGGACAGGGAGGAGGGGGACACAGATACGCAGTATTTT. The encoded protein is CAISPRDREEGDTDTQYF. The chain couples TRBV10-3 to TRBJ2-3; the match to TRBD1 covers 9 bases. V dropped 5 bases and J dropped 2; count of bases not matched to a gene: 14. The CDR3 spans 18 residues. CDR1 is ENHRY, CDR2 SYGVKD, per germline.

A few counts support this clonotype. This chain joins TRBV5-6 and TRBJ2-3; 10 bases align to TRBD2. This CDR3 spans 17 amino acids. The V segment lost 0 bases and the J segment 4 bases; nucleotides outside the gene matches: 8. Germline loops: CDR1 SGHDT, CDR2 YYEEEE. The CDR3 loop reads CASSLGGSGGDADTQYF. CDR3 coding DNA: TGTGCCAGCAGCTTGGGAGGGAGCGGGGGGGACGCAGATACGCAGTATTTT.